A single sample gave rise to the 18 T cell receptor beta chains below, sequenced in a study of T cells in Graves' hyperthyroidism and ophthalmopathy. TCR beta CDR3 region amplification was performed from RNA transcripts. HTBI primers were employed in a first-round RT-PCR of the TCR CDR3. TCRdb re-derived calls from the multiplex PCR reads in MiXCR, one entry per CDR3 protein. This sample carries around 300,000 distinct CDR3 sequences, roughly a fifth of them seen once, and the ten largest clones take less than 40%. Sequencing used blood. The receptors shown here come from a man aged 50 to 60 with Graves' ophthalmopathy.

V is TRBV4-1 and J is TRBJ2-7; 7 nucleotides match TRBD1. Germline assignment: CDR1 MGHRA and CDR2 YSYEKL. The CDR3 is 16 residues long. Losses at the gene ends were 2 bases for V and 3 bases for J; bases not matched to a gene: 10. DNA of the CDR3: TGCGCCAGCAGCCAAATCAGCACAGGGGCGAACTACGAGCAGTACTTC. Translated: CASSQISTGANYEQYF.

The chain couples TRBV7-9 to TRBJ1-2; D may be TRBD1 (6 bases). V was cut by 2 bases and J by 9 bases, with 16 bases left in between. There are 14 residues in the CDR3. Germline CDR1 SEHNR, CDR2 FQNEAQ (reference sequence). CDR3 region: CASSLQGNYESYTF. DNA of the CDR3: TGTGCCAGCAGCTTACAGGGGAACTATGAAAGCTACACCTTC.

This clonotype was picked up a small number of times. The genes are TRBV6-1 and TRBJ1-2, with 11 bases that match TRBD1. From germline, CDR1 is MNHNS and CDR2 SASEGT. J was trimmed by 7 bases and V by 6 bases; bases with no gene match: 7. The CDR3 has 14 residues. Written as DNA, the CDR3 is TGTGCCAGCAGCCCCGGGACAGGGGGTTCTGGCTACACCTTC. Protein: CASSPGTGGSGYTF.

This clonotype was counted only a few times. The rearrangement links TRBV5-1 to TRBJ2-5, with 7 bases aligning to TRBD2. The CDR3 is 15 residues long. V lost 2 bases, J lost 1 base, and 5 bases stayed unmatched. Germline V gene lookup returns CDR1 SGHRS and CDR2 YFSETQ. The CDR3 coding sequence is TGCGCCAGCAGCTTACTGAAGCGGGGCCAAGAGACCCAGTACTTC. Its translation is CASSLLKRGQETQYF.

This clonotype was counted a few times. This chain uses TRBV6-1 with TRBJ1-5; tentatively, D is TRBD1 (5 bases). The CDR3 has 14 amino acids. Germline V lookup: CDR1 MNHNS, CDR2 SASEGT. V was pared by 4 bases and J by 1 base, with 8 bases between. The CDR3 DNA reads TGTGCCAGCAGTGGGACACCAAGCAATCAGCCCCAGCATTTT. Translated, it gives CASSGTPSNQPQHF.

The chain joins TRBV7-3 to TRBJ2-1; 10 bases fit TRBD2. The CDR3 has 16 amino acids. After removal of 1 base from V and 4 bases from J, the junction contained 4 bases not matched to a gene. Germline loops: CDR1 SGHTA, CDR2 FQGTGA. The DNA of the CDR3 is TGTGCCAGCAGCTTAAACGGACTAGCGGAATACAATGAGCAGTTCTTC. It yields the protein CASSLNGLAEYNEQFF.

This clonotype was seen at least ten times. The gene calls are TRBV5-1 and TRBJ2-3; D gene unclear. CDR3 length equals 11 residues. Germline V gene lookup returns CDR1 SGHRS and CDR2 YFSETQ. V was trimmed by 5 bases and J by 5 bases, leaving 6 bases between them. As DNA, the CDR3 is TGCGCCAGCAGTTCTGAAGATACGCAGTATTTT. This gives the protein CASSSEDTQYF. Looking up the rest from reference TRBV5-1 and TRBJ2-3 gives the full variable domain: KAGVTQTPRYLIKTRGQQVTLSCSPISGHRSVSWYQQTPGQGLQFLFEYFSETQRNKGNFPGRFSGRQFSNSRSEMNVSTLELGDSALYLCASSSEDTQYFGPGTRLTVL.

This clonotype turned up a few times. The chain links TRBV28 to TRBJ2-7, with D perhaps matching TRBD2 (5 bases). The CDR3 is 14 residues long. V lost 4 bases and J lost 4, with 14 bases in between. The germline CDR1 and CDR2 sequences are MDHEN and SYDVKM. CDR3 sequence reads: CASSSPGVAYEQYF. The CDR3 coding sequence is TGTGCCAGCAGTTCCCCCGGGGTAGCTTACGAGCAGTACTTC.

This clonotype was picked up many times. The V and J genes are TRBV28 and TRBJ1-5, with a tentative D call TRBD1 (5 bases). Germline V gives CDR1 MDHEN, CDR2 SYDVKM. This CDR3 region has 16 residues. Trimming pared 3 bases from V and 4 bases from J, leaving 16 bases between. CDR3 DNA: TGTGCCAGCAGTTTGAGCCGATTGGGGGAAAATCAGCCCCAGCATTTT. This translates into CASSLSRLGENQPQHF.

Many counts were recorded for this clonotype. The chain joins TRBV5-6 to TRBJ2-7, with D possibly matching TRBD1 (5 bases). The ends were cut back, 0 bases at V and 8 bases at J, with 12 bases in the middle. The CDR3 has 13 residues. Germline CDR1 is SGHDT and CDR2 is YYEEEE. The CDR3 region is CASSLAQGTKQYF. DNA for the CDR3: TGTGCCAGCAGCTTGGCGCAGGGCACGAAGCAGTACTTC.

This clonotype was found many times. The chain combines TRBV11-2 with TRBJ2-1; 13 bases align to TRBD2. Germline CDR1 and CDR2: SGHAT and FQNNGV. The ends lost 5 bases at V and 1 base at J; junction bases unmatched: 8. This CDR3 spans 18 amino acids. CDR3 loop: CASSPRTSGSISYNEQFF. The CDR3 nucleotides read TGTGCCAGCAGCCCCAGGACTAGCGGGAGTATATCCTACAATGAGCAGTTCTTC.

This clonotype was counted a few times. The chain is built from TRBV19 and TRBJ1-2; no reliable D call. Germline CDR1 and CDR2: LNHDA and SQIVND (reference sequence). V was pared by 4 bases and J by 4 bases, with 16 bases between. This CDR3 is 15 amino acids long. CDR3 region: CASSRSQSFGYGYTF. CDR3 DNA sequence: TGTGCCAGTAGTAGGTCTCAGAGCTTCGGCTATGGCTACACCTTC.

A word on this clonotype: Germline and junction disagree at one end, which may indicate a read error. The chain couples TRBV6-5 to TRBJ2-1; 8 positions agree with TRBD1. The CDR3 loop spans 15 amino acids. Germline V CDR1 and CDR2: MNHEY, SVGAGI. The CDR3 here is CASRYRGKPYNDQFF. Written as DNA, the CDR3 is TGTGCCAGCAGATACAGGGGGAAGCCCTACAATGATCAGTTCTTC.

The table lists this clonotype with many counts. The rearrangement uses TRBV6-1 and TRBJ2-1; 11 bases align to TRBD1. With 5 bases clipped from V and 10 bases from J, the junction kept 7 bases outside the gene matches. From germline, CDR1 is MNHNS and CDR2 SASEGT. CDR3 length equals 14 residues. In nucleotides, the CDR3 is TGTGCCAGCAGTTCGGACAGGGGGCGAGGAGAGCAGTTCTTC. Translating it yields CASSSDRGRGEQFF.

This clonotype has a count of ten or more. This sequence joins TRBV20-1 and TRBJ2-1, with 7 positions matching TRBD2. The junction had 12 bases not matched to a gene; V was cut back by 3 bases and J by 7 bases. This CDR3 has 15 amino acids. Germline V gene lookup returns CDR1 DFQATT and CDR2 SNEGSKA (reference sequence). Here the CDR3 DNA reads TGCAGTGCTAGCGCCACCCTCGCGGGAGTAAATGAGCAGTTCTTC. This gives the protein CSASATLAGVNEQFF.

In its sample, this clonotype was seen a few times. V gene TRBV27 combines with J gene TRBJ2-2; no clear D gene. Germline V gene lookup returns CDR1 MNHEY and CDR2 SMNVEV (reference sequence). This CDR3 is built from 16 residues. Trimming left V 3 bases short and J 6 bases short, with 17 bases between. CDR3 loop: CASSFVRHRGAGELFF. The CDR3 nucleotides read TGTGCCAGCAGTTTCGTCCGGCACAGAGGTGCCGGGGAGCTGTTTTTT.

This clonotype was counted between two and nine times. The chain links TRBV6-1 to TRBJ2-7, with 10 bases lining up with TRBD1. The CDR3 length is 14 residues. Germline-derived CDR1 and CDR2 are MNHNS and SASEGT. J gave up 5 bases and V 8 bases, and 9 bases lay outside the gene matches. Here the CDR3 DNA reads TGTGCCAGCTCGAGAGACAGGGGGCTCAACGAGCAGTACTTC. Translated, it gives CASSRDRGLNEQYF.

This clonotype showed up just a few times. The gene calls are TRBV19 and TRBJ2-7; D is ambiguous. The CDR3 is 14 residues long. Trimming removed 3 bases at V and 4 bases at J, with 13 bases between. Germline V gene lookup returns CDR1 LNHDA and CDR2 SQIVND (reference sequence). This CDR3 is CASSIGRKAYEQYF. In DNA form, the CDR3 reads TGTGCCAGTAGTATCGGAAGAAAGGCGTACGAGCAGTACTTC.